A selection of T cell receptor beta chains follows, all from one sample in a study of spatial heterogeneity in lung cancer. TCRdb analysed the 5' RACE reads with MiXCR anew, one entry per CDR3 protein. Of tens of thousands of distinct CDR3 sequences listed, about 11% were seen once; the top ten hold under 35%. Sequenced here: PBMCs, sampled at follow-up. The receptor source for this set is a male donor with early-stage non-small cell lung cancer. Each CDR3 is given with its conserved first and last residue. The D gene is left open where the match is weak. Size is stated for part of the rows, as once, few or many counts, or as a class when the clone is expanded.

v_call,clone_size,j_call,d_call,cdr3_nt,cdr3_aa
TRBV19,NA,TRBJ2-7,TRBD1,TGTGCCAGCAGGGACAGGGGGCTTTTGGGAGAGCAGTACTTC,CASRDRGLLGEQYF
TRBV12-3/TRBV12-4,NA,TRBJ1-1,NA,TGTGCCAGCTTTTTCCCGTGGCCGGGGGCTTTCTTT,CASFFPWPGAFF
TRBV5-1,few,TRBJ1-1,NA,TGCGCCAGCAGCTTGGTGGGACCGATGAACACTGAAGCTTTCTTT,CASSLVGPMNTEAFF
TRBV7-3,few,TRBJ2-5,NA,TGTGCCAGCAGCTTAATGGCGGAAGAGACCCAGTACTTC,CASSLMAEETQYF
TRBV7-2,many,TRBJ1-1,NA,TGTGCCAGCAGCTTAGAGGGGTGGAGAACTGAAGCTTTCTTT,CASSLEGWRTEAFF
TRBV7-8,NA,TRBJ2-3,NA,TGTGCCAGCAGCAAACTGAGGGGACGATCCACAGATACGCAGTATTTT,CASSKLRGRSTDTQYF
TRBV12-3/TRBV12-4,NA,TRBJ2-5,TRBD1,TGTGCCAGCAGCCTACAGGGGGAGACCCAGTACTTC,CASSLQGETQYF
TRBV12-3/TRBV12-4,many,TRBJ1-5,NA,TGTGCCAGCAGCATCCCCTCGCCAGGGGGCAATCAGCCCCAGCATTTT,CASSIPSPGGNQPQHF
TRBV5-1,NA,TRBJ1-1,TRBD1,TGCGCCAGCAGCGGCCGGACAGGTCTGAACACTGAAGCTTTCTTT,CASSGRTGLNTEAFF
TRBV6-6,few,TRBJ1-5,NA,TGTGCCAGCAGTTACAGCAGGGATCGTCAGCCCCAGCATTTT,CASSYSRDRQPQHF
TRBV20-1,many,TRBJ2-6,TRBD1,TGCAGTGCCCGGGACAGGGGCTCTGGGGCCAACGTCCTGACTTTC,CSARDRGSGANVLTF
TRBV7-2,NA,TRBJ2-3,NA,TGTGCCAGCAGCCGCACTAGCACAGATACGCAGTATTTT,CASSRTSTDTQYF
TRBV7-2,many,TRBJ1-5,NA,TGTGCCAGCAGCTTACAGGGTTCTCAGCCCCAGCATTTT,CASSLQGSQPQHF
TRBV5-4,many,TRBJ1-4,NA,TGTGCCAGCAGCCCGTCCGGGACGGGAAATGAAAAACTGTTTTTT,CASSPSGTGNEKLFF
TRBV7-2,few,TRBJ2-1,NA,TGTGCCAGCAGCTTGAGGGAGTTCAGCGATGAGCAGTTCTTC,CASSLREFSDEQFF
TRBV2,once,TRBJ1-2,NA,TGTGCCGGCACCCCCCTAGCGGATTCTAACTATGGCTACACCTTC,CAGTPLADSNYGYTF
TRBV5-4,NA,TRBJ1-6,NA,TGTGCCAGCAGCTTGGACGCCAGCACTAGTTCACCCCTCCACTTT,CASSLDASTSSPLHF
TRBV20-1,few,TRBJ2-3,NA,TGCAGTGCTATTCAAACAGATACGCAGTATTTT,CSAIQTDTQYF
TRBV7-7,many,TRBJ1-3,NA,TGTGCCAGCAGCGCATCCGGGACTTCTGGAAACACCATATATTTT,CASSASGTSGNTIYF
TRBV12-3/TRBV12-4,many,TRBJ2-1,TRBD2,TGTGCCAGCGGACTAGCCGCACTCTACAATGAGCAGTTCTTC,CASGLAALYNEQFF
TRBV20-1,NA,TRBJ2-1,NA,TGCAGTGCTAGAGATCCCTACCGGGGGAGCTCCTACAATGAGCAGTTCTTC,CSARDPYRGSSYNEQFF
TRBV5-1,NA,TRBJ2-3,NA,TGCGCCAGCAGCGCCGCCGGGACTAGCACAGATACGCAGTATTTT,CASSAAGTSTDTQYF
TRBV7-2,few,TRBJ1-5,TRBD1,TGTGCCAGCAGCTTCACAGGGGGCAATCAGCCCCAGCATTTT,CASSFTGGNQPQHF
TRBV11-1,many,TRBJ1-2,TRBD1,TGTGCCAGCAGCCCCGGGACAGGGCGCTATGGCTACACCTTC,CASSPGTGRYGYTF
TRBV7-2,many,TRBJ2-3,NA,TGTGCCAGCACCCCCTGGATGGGAAGCGCAGATACGCAGTATTTT,CASTPWMGSADTQYF
TRBV12-3/TRBV12-4,many,TRBJ2-3,NA,TGTGCCAGCAGGTCTTGGGGCGTCACGCAGTATTTT,CASRSWGVTQYF
TRBV7-9,many,TRBJ1-2,TRBD1,TGTGCCAGCAGCCCAACCGGACAGGGCCGACTCTATGGCTACACCTTC,CASSPTGQGRLYGYTF
TRBV5-1,NA,TRBJ2-5,TRBD2,TGCGCCAGCAGCTTGGGACTAGCGGGAGGGCAAGAGACCCAGTACTTC,CASSLGLAGGQETQYF
TRBV20-1,many,TRBJ2-1,NA,TGCAGTGGCAGCCCACTAGGCGGCTCCTACAATGAGCAGTTCTTC,CSGSPLGGSYNEQFF
TRBV5-5,few,TRBJ2-7,TRBD1,TGTGCCAGCAGCTCTCCGACAGGGGGCATTTACGAGCAGTACTTC,CASSSPTGGIYEQYF
TRBV7-2,few,TRBJ2-7,NA,TGTGCCAGCAGCGCCTTAGGCCGAACCTACGAGCAGTACTTC,CASSALGRTYEQYF
TRBV5-1,NA,TRBJ2-6,NA,TGCGCCAGCAGCTTGGCAGGTTTCGGGGCCAACGTCCTGACTTTC,CASSLAGFGANVLTF
TRBV30,many,TRBJ1-2,NA,TGTGCCTGGAGTAAGGGCTTTAACGTGGGCTACACCTTC,CAWSKGFNVGYTF
TRBV2,NA,TRBJ1-2,NA,TGTGCCAGCAGAGATCCAGGGGAAGGTGTTGGCTACACCTTC,CASRDPGEGVGYTF
TRBV5-4,NA,TRBJ1-1,TRBD1,TGTGCCAGCAGCTTGGCTAGACAGGGGAACACTGAAGCTTTCTTT,CASSLARQGNTEAFF
TRBV5-6,few,TRBJ2-1,NA,TGTGCCAGCAGCGGCCGTTTTTCGGGTGAGCAGTTCTTC,CASSGRFSGEQFF
TRBV9,many,TRBJ1-3,NA,TGTGCCAGCAGCGTAGGGATACCGGGGGCTAGCACCGGAAACACCATATATTTT,CASSVGIPGASTGNTIYF
TRBV7-9,many,TRBJ1-4,NA,TGTGCCAGCAGCCAGGATGCAACTAATGAAAAACTGTTTTTT,CASSQDATNEKLFF
TRBV3-1,few,TRBJ2-1,NA,TGTGCCAGCAGCCAGGCTCGTTCGGGTGAGCAGTTCTTC,CASSQARSGEQFF
TRBV20-1,NA,TRBJ1-2,TRBD1,TGCAGTGCTAGAGAGGGACAGGGGGATGGCTACACCTTC,CSAREGQGDGYTF
TRBV12-3/TRBV12-4,few,TRBJ2-1,NA,TGTGCCAGCAGTACCTGGGGCAATTCCTACAATGAGCAGTTCTTC,CASSTWGNSYNEQFF
TRBV10-3,NA,TRBJ2-5,NA,TGTGCCATCGGGGGCCTAGAGACCCAGTACTTC,CAIGGLETQYF
TRBV6-5,NA,TRBJ1-6,NA,TGTGCCAGCAGTTTGCAGACTTTCCCAAGGAATTCACCCCTCCACTTT,CASSLQTFPRNSPLHF
TRBV18,many,TRBJ1-5,TRBD1,TGTGCCAGCTCATCGGGACAGGGAGATAGGGGCAATCAGCCCCAGCATTTT,CASSSGQGDRGNQPQHF
TRBV7-3,few,TRBJ2-1,NA,TGTGCCAGCAGCTTAAGTCAGCGAGGCTCCTACAATGAGCAGTTCTTC,CASSLSQRGSYNEQFF
TRBV5-1,many,TRBJ1-6,NA,TGCGCCAGCAGCCCCTCGGGCCTCTATAATTCACCCCTCCACTTT,CASSPSGLYNSPLHF
TRBV6-2/TRBV6-3,many,TRBJ2-5,TRBD2,TGTGCCAGCAGTTACGAGATTGGCGGGGGGGACCAAGAGACCCAGTACTTC,CASSYEIGGGDQETQYF
TRBV30,few,TRBJ2-2,TRBD1,TGTGCCTGGAGCTCCACCGACAGGGTCACCGGGGAGCTGTTTTTT,CAWSSTDRVTGELFF
TRBV15,many,TRBJ2-4,NA,TGTGCCACCAGCAGAGCCACAGAGAACATTCAGTACTTC,CATSRATENIQYF
TRBV11-2,many,TRBJ2-1,NA,TGTGCCAGCAGCCCCCGGTCGAATGAGCAGTTCTTC,CASSPRSNEQFF
TRBV19,NA,TRBJ2-3,NA,TGTGCCAGTAGTACGACGGGACCAGATACGCAGTATTTT,CASSTTGPDTQYF
TRBV5-1,NA,TRBJ2-2,TRBD2,TGCGCCAGCAGCTCGGGACTAGCGGGAGGCGTCGGGGAGCTGTTTTTT,CASSSGLAGGVGELFF
TRBV7-2,many,TRBJ1-2,NA,TGTGCCAGCAGCTTAGGCAGTCATTATGGCTACACCTTC,CASSLGSHYGYTF